This T cell receptor beta chain is drawn from a study of blood T cell repertoires in COVID-19. The overall study: Samples taken during acute and convalescent COVID-19 were collected in the United States, Italy and Spain.

Study processing details: Quantification of nucleated cells was approximated via reference gene primer amplification. The repertoire was sequenced with immunoSEQ multiplex PCR; TCRdb's copy has only in-frame clones and lacks some. For V, J and clone size, that table is used; D and trimming come from the DNA. The profile shows fewer than 130,000 clones, around 90% of them singletons. The material sequenced was peripheral blood. This sequence was found in a human donor in a cohort sampled during active COVID-19.

The CDR3 DNA reads TGTGCCAGCAGTGATTTTTCGAGGGCGCAGTATTTT. Amino acids: CASSDFSRAQYF. The chain couples TRBV25-1 to TRBJ2-3; D perhaps matches TRBD2 (5 bases). This CDR3 region has 12 residues. CDR1 and CDR2 from the germline V gene are MGHDK and SYGVNS. Trimming took 3 bases from V and 10 from J, leaving 11 bases between them.